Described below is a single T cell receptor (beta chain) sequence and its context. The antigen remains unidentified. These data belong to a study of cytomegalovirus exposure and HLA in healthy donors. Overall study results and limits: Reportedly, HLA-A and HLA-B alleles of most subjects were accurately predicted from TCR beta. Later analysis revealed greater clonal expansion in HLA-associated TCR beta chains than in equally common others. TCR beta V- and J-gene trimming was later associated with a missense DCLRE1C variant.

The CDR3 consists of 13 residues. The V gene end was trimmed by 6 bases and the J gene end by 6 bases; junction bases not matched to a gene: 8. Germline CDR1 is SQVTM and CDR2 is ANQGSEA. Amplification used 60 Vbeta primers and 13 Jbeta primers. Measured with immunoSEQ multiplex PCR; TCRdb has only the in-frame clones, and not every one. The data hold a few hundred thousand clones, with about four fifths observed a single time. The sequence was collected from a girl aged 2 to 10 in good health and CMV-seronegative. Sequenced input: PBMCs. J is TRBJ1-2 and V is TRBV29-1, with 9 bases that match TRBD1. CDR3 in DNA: TGCAGCGTGTGCACAGGGGGCGCGCATGGCTACACCTTC. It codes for CSVCTGGAHGYTF.